A selection of T cell receptor beta chains follows, all from one sample in a study of T cell repertoires in cytomegalovirus infection. MiXCR was run by TCRdb on the reads, yielding one entry per CDR3 protein. The repertoire holds fewer than 550,000 distinct CDR3 sequences, with about a third as singletons. Sequenced sample: PBMCs. These receptor sequences come from a human donor in good health (CMV status not recorded). Some clones in this sample may be carry-over from other donors' samples. Both conserved end residues are part of each CDR3. Fields, in order: J gene, clone size, V gene, D gene, CDR3 DNA, CDR3 protein. D genes are given only for firm matches. Clone size is not always given. Where it is, it says once, few, many or a class for expanded clones.

TRBJ2-7 | NA | TRBV7-2 | NA | TGTGCCAGCAGCTTAAGAAATCGTGAGGGAGGGGGATTAGTACACGAGCAGTACTTC | CASSLRNREGGGLVHEQYF
TRBJ2-7 | few | TRBV7-9 | NA | TGTGCCAGCAGCGCGAAGGGCGCGGTCTACGAGCAGTACTTC | CASSAKGAVYEQYF
TRBJ2-7 | few | TRBV7-6 | NA | TGTGCCAGCAGCTTAGATTCCGGGGTGTTCTCCTACGAGCAGTACTTC | CASSLDSGVFSYEQYF
TRBJ2-5 | few | TRBV20-1 | TRBD2 | TGCAGTGCTAGTGCACTAGCGGGGGGGCCATCGGTGGAGACCCAGTACTTC | CSASALAGGPSVETQYF
TRBJ2-4 | NA | TRBV4-2 | TRBD1 | TGTGCCAGCAGCCAAGTTGCTACAGGGGTGGCCAAAAACATTCAGTACTTC | CASSQVATGVAKNIQYF
TRBJ2-7 | NA | TRBV20-1 | NA | TGCAGTGCCAACTTACGCGGGGCGGCTATCTACGAGCAGTACTTC | CSANLRGAAIYEQYF
TRBJ2-3 | NA | TRBV20-1 | TRBD2 | TGCAGTGCTAGAGCTGCGGGGGGGGCCACAGATACGCAGTATTTT | CSARAAGGATDTQYF
TRBJ2-2 | NA | TRBV4-3 | NA | TGCGCCAGCAGCCAAGATTGGGACGGGCCGAACACCGGGGAGCTGTTTTTT | CASSQDWDGPNTGELFF
TRBJ2-5 | once | TRBV20-1 | NA | TGCAGTGCCATACTGGGCGTTAAAGAGACCCAGTACTTC | CSAILGVKETQYF
TRBJ2-3 | many | TRBV7-8 | TRBD1 | TGTGCCAGCAGCCTTACCGGGACAGGGCGGACAGATACGCAGTATTTT | CASSLTGTGRTDTQYF
TRBJ1-5 | NA | TRBV6-8 | TRBD1 | TGTGCCAGCAGTTATTATTTGGTAGGGACAGACGATAGCAATCAGCCCCAGCATTTT | CASSYYLVGTDDSNQPQHF
TRBJ2-7 | NA | TRBV11-1 | NA | TGTGCCAGCAGCTTAAGCCGACTCTTGGGGTACGAGAAGTACTTC | CASSLSRLLGYEKYF
TRBJ2-1 | NA | TRBV2 | NA | TGTGCCAGCAGTGAAGCGCGGGCAGGGCACTCCTACAATGAGCAGTTCTTC | CASSEARAGHSYNEQFF
TRBJ2-2 | NA | TRBV19 | TRBD1 | TGTGCCAGTAGTCCCACCAAGACAGGGTCAAGCGGGGAGCTGTTTTTT | CASSPTKTGSSGELFF
TRBJ2-7 | NA | TRBV27 | TRBD1 | TGTGCCAGCAGTCTACTGACAGGGCTCGAGCAGTACTTC | CASSLLTGLEQYF
TRBJ2-5 | many | TRBV28 | TRBD2 | TGTGCCAGCAGTTTCGGGGGGGCCCAAGAGACCCAGTACTTC | CASSFGGAQETQYF
TRBJ1-1 | NA | TRBV6-2/TRBV6-3 | TRBD1 | TGTGCCAGCAGTCGGCCCTCGGGACAGGCCCACACTGAAGCTTTCTTT | CASSRPSGQAHTEAFF
TRBJ1-4 | once | TRBV15 | NA | TGTGCCACCAGCAGAGGGCCCAATGAAAAACTGTTTTTT | CATSRGPNEKLFF
TRBJ2-3 | many | TRBV7-2 | TRBD2 | TGTGCCAGCAGCACATTAGGCCTAGCGGGGGCCGCGCCAGATACGCAGTATTTT | CASSTLGLAGAAPDTQYF
TRBJ1-3 | NA | TRBV20-1 | TRBD1 | TGCAGTGCCGTCCAGGGGGTAGGAAACACCATATATTTT | CSAVQGVGNTIYF
TRBJ1-1 | many | TRBV12-3/TRBV12-4 | NA | TGTGCCAGCAGTCCCTTTGGTGTGGGATCGGTGAACACTGAAGCTTTCTTT | CASSPFGVGSVNTEAFF
TRBJ2-1 | many | TRBV6-6 | TRBD1 | TGTGCCAGCAGCTATTTAGGACAGGGGCAGTTCTTC | CASSYLGQGQFF
TRBJ2-5 | many | TRBV7-8 | TRBD2 | TGTGCCAGCAGCCCCCTAGGTAGCGGGGGCTTTCAAGAGACCCAGTACTTC | CASSPLGSGGFQETQYF
TRBJ1-2 | few | TRBV7-9 | NA | TGTGCCAGCAGCTTAGGAGAGTACTCCTACTATGGCTACACCTTC | CASSLGEYSYYGYTF
TRBJ2-1 | NA | TRBV24-1 | TRBD1 | TGTGCCACCAGTGATCCTTCGGGGGACAGGGGAATTGAGCAGTTCTTC | CATSDPSGDRGIEQFF
TRBJ2-2 | NA | TRBV11-1 | NA | TGTGCCAGCAGCTTAATCGTCCCGGGGGCAGGCGGGGAGCTGTTTTTT | CASSLIVPGAGGELFF
TRBJ2-2 | many | TRBV7-3 | NA | TGTGCCAGCAGCTTAAGCCCCGGGGAGCTGTTTTTT | CASSLSPGELFF
TRBJ1-2 | few | TRBV15 | NA | TGTGCCACCAGCAGAGAGATCCTGGGGGGTGGCTACACCTTC | CATSREILGGGYTF
TRBJ2-3 | NA | TRBV3-1 | TRBD2 | TGTGCCAGCAGCCATGAACTAGCGGGATTTCAGGGAGATACGCAGTATTTT | CASSHELAGFQGDTQYF
TRBJ2-3 | NA | TRBV29-1 | NA | TGCAGCGTCGGTCTACCGGGTACTAGCACAGATACGCAGTATTTT | CSVGLPGTSTDTQYF
TRBJ2-3 | many | TRBV25-1 | TRBD2 | TGTGCCAGCAGTAACCCGCAGAGTAGCGGGGGGGCCTGGGGCACAGATACGCAGTATTTT | CASSNPQSSGGAWGTDTQYF
TRBJ2-5 | NA | TRBV7-8 | NA | TGTGCCAGCAGCTTAGAGAGCGGGTTAGAGACCCAGTACTTC | CASSLESGLETQYF
TRBJ2-2 | NA | TRBV6-1 | NA | TGTGCCAGCAGTCCCGGGACACAGAACACCGGGGAGCTGTTTTTT | CASSPGTQNTGELFF
TRBJ1-2 | few | TRBV6-6 | NA | TGTGCCAGCAGTCCACAGGGAGGGGCCCTCTATGGCTACACCTTC | CASSPQGGALYGYTF
TRBJ1-5 | NA | TRBV20-1 | NA | TGCAGTGCTAGAAGGGACGGAGGGCCCCAGCATTTT | CSARRDGGPQHF
TRBJ2-4 | NA | TRBV28 | NA | TGTGCCAGCAGTTCCCCACCTCGGGACGGGAAAAACATTCAGTACTTC | CASSSPPRDGKNIQYF
TRBJ2-5 | NA | TRBV19 | NA | TGTGCCAGTAGTCGGACGAAAGAGACCCAGTACTTC | CASSRTKETQYF